This is a list of T cell receptor beta chains from one sample in a study of shared clonotypes between healthy human individuals. Sequencing was performed with immunoSEQ multiplex PCR; in TCRdb, only in-frame clones are kept and a portion is missing. The sample has millions of clones, 90% to 95% seen once. Sequencing input: naive CD4+ T cells sorted from blood. These receptors were obtained from a man younger than 35 in good health. Both conserved end residues are part of each CDR3. D genes are given only for firm matches. Where a row states a size, it is once, few, many or the class of an expanded clone; other rows omit it.

j_gene | v_gene | abundance | len | d_gene | CDR3nt | CDR3aa
TRBJ2-7 | TRBV28 | NA | 14 | NA | TGTGCCAGCAGTTCTCCCGGAGGAGTGTACGAGCAGTACTTC | CASSSPGGVYEQYF
TRBJ2-3 | TRBV4-2 | NA | 19 | NA | TGTGCCAGCAGCCAAGATGGTGCCTTGACATTTAACTCATGGGATACGCAGTATTTT | CASSQDGALTFNSWDTQYF
TRBJ1-1 | TRBV10-3 | few | 12 | NA | TGTGCCATCAGTGTGGAGAACACTGAAGCTTTCTTT | CAISVENTEAFF
TRBJ2-4 | TRBV19 | NA | 14 | NA | TGTGCCAGTAGTCAACGACCGGGACCAAACATTCAGTACTTC | CASSQRPGPNIQYF
TRBJ2-7 | TRBV7-9 | NA | 15 | TRBD2 | TGTGCCAGCAGCTTTGATAGCGGGGGTGGTTACGAGCAGTACTTC | CASSFDSGGGYEQYF
TRBJ2-3 | TRBV11-2 | NA | 12 | NA | TGTGCCAGCTCGAGAGGGACAGATACGCAGTATTTT | CASSRGTDTQYF
TRBJ2-7 | TRBV19 | NA | 16 | TRBD2 | TGTGCCAGTAGTATCACTGGGACTAGCGGGAGCTACGAGCAGTACTTC | CASSITGTSGSYEQYF
TRBJ1-4 | TRBV4-3 | NA | 16 | TRBD1 | TGCGCCAGCAGCCAAGATTGGGGACAGGGGGGCGAAAAACTGTTTTTT | CASSQDWGQGGEKLFF
TRBJ1-6 | TRBV2 | NA | 12 | NA | TGTGCCAGCAGTGAAAAGCGCTCACCCCTCCACTTT | CASSEKRSPLHF
TRBJ2-2 | TRBV5-4 | NA | 15 | TRBD1 | TGTGCCAGCAGCCTCGGACAGGGGAACACCGGGGAGCTGTTTTTT | CASSLGQGNTGELFF
TRBJ2-5 | TRBV7-2 | NA | 13 | TRBD2 | TGTGCCAGCAGCTTAGAGGGAGGGGAGACCCAGTACTTC | CASSLEGGETQYF
TRBJ1-2 | TRBV5-1 | NA | 14 | TRBD1 | TGCGCCAGCAGCCCGGGACAGGGGGCGCGGGGCTACACCTTC | CASSPGQGARGYTF
TRBJ2-2 | TRBV10-2 | NA | 15 | TRBD2 | TGCGCCAGCAGTGGTCTAGCGGGGTTATCCGGGGAGCTGTTTTTT | CASSGLAGLSGELFF
TRBJ1-3 | TRBV6-5 | NA | 15 | NA | TGTGCCAGCAGAGAGGATCTGAGCTCTGGAAACACCATATATTTT | CASREDLSSGNTIYF
TRBJ2-1 | TRBV15 | NA | 12 | NA | TGTGCCACCAGCAGACACTACAATGAGCAGTTCTTC | CATSRHYNEQFF
TRBJ1-1 | TRBV7-2 | NA | 15 | NA | TGTGCCAGCAGCTTAGTCCGGGGGCGGAACACTGAAGCTTTCTTT | CASSLVRGRNTEAFF
TRBJ2-4 | TRBV28 | NA | 15 | NA | TGTGCCAGCAACGGTTTTGGCACCTCCAAAAACATTCAGTACTTC | CASNGFGTSKNIQYF
TRBJ1-1 | TRBV2 | NA | 14 | NA | TGTGCCAGCAGTCCCACCGAGTCAGGGGCTGAAGCTTTCTTT | CASSPTESGAEAFF
TRBJ2-7 | TRBV10-3 | once | 15 | NA | TGTGCCATCAGTGACCCCGGGAAGCCTACCTACGAGCAGTACTTC | CAISDPGKPTYEQYF
TRBJ2-2 | TRBV19 | NA | 16 | NA | TGTGCCAGTAGTCGGCGTCCCACCGGAAACACCGGGGAGCTGTTTTTT | CASSRRPTGNTGELFF
TRBJ2-1 | TRBV10-3 | once | 13 | NA | TGTGCCATCAGTGAGACCCCGAGGGATGAGCAGTTCTTC | CAISETPRDEQFF
TRBJ1-5 | TRBV29-1 | NA | 13 | TRBD1 | TGCAGCGTTGGGGGGACAGGGGGGCAGCCCCAGCATTTT | CSVGGTGGQPQHF
TRBJ1-2 | TRBV20-1 | NA | 10 | NA | TGCAGTGCTCAAGACTATGGCTACACCTTC | CSAQDYGYTF
TRBJ2-7 | TRBV5-1 | NA | 15 | TRBD1 | TGCGCCAGCAGCCTGGGACAGGTCTCTCTCTACGAGCAGTACTTC | CASSLGQVSLYEQYF
TRBJ2-2 | TRBV11-2 | NA | 16 | TRBD2 | TGTGCCAGCAACCCCCGGCGGGGGGAGGTAGCCGGGGAGCTGTTTTTT | CASNPRRGEVAGELFF
TRBJ2-3 | TRBV9 | NA | 13 | NA | TGTGCCAGCGGAGGAGCGGACACAGATACGCAGTATTTT | CASGGADTDTQYF
TRBJ2-3 | TRBV9 | once | 18 | TRBD2 | TGTGCCAGTACTGTCGGGAGCGGGGGGTTAACTTTAACAGATACGCAGTATTTT | CASTVGSGGLTLTDTQYF
TRBJ2-7 | TRBV6-5 | NA | 11 | NA | TGTGCCAGCAGCAACTCCTACGAGCAGTACTTC | CASSNSYEQYF
TRBJ2-3 | TRBV9 | NA | 14 | NA | TGTGCCAGCAGCGTAGCTCCGGGCACAGATACGCAGTATTTT | CASSVAPGTDTQYF
TRBJ2-7 | TRBV4-3 | NA | 17 | NA | TGCGCCAGCAGCCAAGAAATGAGGGGGTCCCTCTCCTACGAGCAGTACTTC | CASSQEMRGSLSYEQYF
TRBJ2-3 | TRBV10-2 | once | 17 | TRBD2 | TGCGCCAGCAGTGAGTCGATAGCGGGGGGGGCCAGGGATACGCAGTATTTT | CASSESIAGGARDTQYF
TRBJ2-5 | TRBV10-3 | once | 14 | NA | TGTGCCGCGTCGGGGCAGCAAAATGGGGAGACCCAGTACTTC | CAASGQQNGETQYF
TRBJ2-7 | TRBV15 | few | 14 | TRBD1 | TGTGCCACCAGCACGAGGACAGGGGGCTACGAGCAGTACTTC | CATSTRTGGYEQYF
TRBJ2-3 | TRBV15 | NA | 15 | NA | TGTGCCACCAGCAGACCCGAAATAGGTACGGGTACGCAGTATTTT | CATSRPEIGTGTQYF
TRBJ1-5 | TRBV6-1 | NA | 15 | TRBD1 | TGTGCCAGCAGCGCAGGGGGTTTGGGCAATCAGCCCCAGCATTTT | CASSAGGLGNQPQHF
TRBJ2-1 | TRBV5-1 | NA | 15 | NA | TGCGCCAGCAGCTCAACGGGCGGCAATTACAATGAGCAGTTCTTC | CASSSTGGNYNEQFF
TRBJ1-2 | TRBV5-1 | NA | 12 | NA | TGCGCCAGCAGCTTGGCGGACTATGGCTACACCTTC | CASSLADYGYTF
TRBJ1-2 | TRBV7-2 | few | 15 | TRBD1 | TGTGCCAGCAGCACCCGGACAGGGGACTATTATGGCTACACCTTC | CASSTRTGDYYGYTF
TRBJ2-7 | TRBV29-1 | NA | 13 | NA | TGCAGCGTTGTGATCGGGGCCACCTACGAGCAGTACTTC | CSVVIGATYEQYF
TRBJ2-3 | TRBV25-1 | NA | 15 | NA | TGTGCCAGCAGTGAATTCGGCCCTGGCACAGATACGCAGTATTTT | CASSEFGPGTDTQYF
TRBJ2-1 | TRBV14 | NA | 15 | TRBD2 | TGTGCCAGCAGCCAAGGGACTAGCGGCTACAATGAGCAGTTCTTC | CASSQGTSGYNEQFF
TRBJ2-6 | TRBV14 | NA | 16 | NA | TGTGCCAGCAGCCAGGGACGGCCCGGAGGGGCCAACGTCCTGACTTTC | CASSQGRPGGANVLTF
TRBJ1-2 | TRBV30 | once | 13 | TRBD1 | TGTGCCTGGAGTGTAGGGGGCCAGGATGGCTACACCTTC | CAWSVGGQDGYTF
TRBJ2-7 | TRBV5-4 | NA | 16 | TRBD1 | TGTGCCAGCAGCTTGCCAGGACAGGGTGGTACCTACGAGCAGTACTTC | CASSLPGQGGTYEQYF
TRBJ1-5 | TRBV19 | NA | 16 | NA | TGTGCCAGTAGTTCCTCTTGGACAGCGGCGGATCAGCCCCAGCATTTT | CASSSSWTAADQPQHF
TRBJ2-3 | TRBV5-1 | NA | 16 | TRBD2 | TGCGCCAGCAGCCCTCAGGTGAGCGGGGGAGCAGATACGCAGTATTTT | CASSPQVSGGADTQYF
TRBJ2-7 | TRBV25-1 | NA | 18 | NA | TGTGCCAGCAGTGGACGGGGGGCTAGCGGTACGAATACCTACGAGCAGTACTTC | CASSGRGASGTNTYEQYF
TRBJ1-2 | TRBV18 | NA | 16 | NA | TGTGCCAGCTCACCCCCGGGGCAGGTAGGGCCCAATGGCTACACCTTC | CASSPPGQVGPNGYTF
TRBJ2-3 | TRBV5-5 | once | 17 | NA | TGTGCCAGCAGCTTTAAGGTCGGGGGGCGCGGCACAGATACGCAGTATTTT | CASSFKVGGRGTDTQYF
TRBJ1-2 | TRBV30 | NA | 13 | NA | TGTGCCTGGACAAGGACGCTTAACTATGGCTACACCTTC | CAWTRTLNYGYTF